The following is a TCR beta chain sequence with its context. This clonotype occurred many times. Its antigen remains undetermined. No base qualities exist here, and no much larger clone lies one base off it. Ophthalmopathy patients had moderately to severely active disease, Clinical Activity Score of at least 3, NOSPECS grade of at least 4, and duration under 3 months. The study excluded patients with uncontrolled infections, other autoimmune diseases, pregnancy or lactation. Diagnoses were based on clinical symptoms, serum thyroxine and TRAb, thyroid ultrasound and orbital computed tomography. PBMCs were isolated from about 9.2 ml of fresh peripheral blood by Ficoll-Paque density gradient centrifugation. Trizol reagent was used to extract total RNA, and RNA quality was then checked on an Agilent 2100 Bioanalyzer. Reading from cysteine to phenylalanine, the CDR3 counts 15 amino acids. The DNA shown is the 45-base CDR3, in frame from base 1. At the junction V is shortened by 2 bases and J by 2 bases, with 13 bases in between. Sequences GTSNPN (CDR1) and SVGIG (CDR2) are obtained from the germline V gene (reference sequence).

TCR beta CDR3 regions were amplified from RNA transcripts. For the first round of RT-PCR on the TCR CDR3, the HTBI primer set was used together with the Qiagen OneStep RT-PCR kit. Libraries were constructed in a second round of multiplex PCR, after which size selection and purification were carried out. Paired-end sequencing of the libraries was performed with 100 bp reads on an Illumina HiSeq2000. The source study handled its data this way. SOAPnuke was used to process the raw data, throwing out any read that contained adapters or uncalled bases, had a mean Phred below 15, or lacked an exact constant-primer or identifier match. High-quality paired reads were merged using COPE v1.2.5, and each unique nucleotide sequence was defined as a clonotype. MiTCR v1.1 was used to align the clonotypes against IMGT TRBV, TRBD and TRBJ reference segments. The analysis included only V-J combinations with a frequency above 0.0001, which together covered over 98% of the repertoires. A TCS score was defined as the ratio of F50 (clonal expansion) to E x V (chaos), with BLOSUM62-based TCRdist applied between CDR3 peptides within each V-J. Welch's t-statistics and random forest reduced 450 to 600 V-J features to 13, which were used in a naive Bayes classifier (R e1071). TCRdb reworked the public reads: Q25 trimming with fastp, MiXCR clone assembly, productive beta chains retained. Rows are combined by CDR3 protein, so each entry shows the most common genes and DNA. The V and J calls follow TCRdb's processing rather than the paper's. Counted in this sample were about 270,000 distinct CDR3 sequences; 22% of them appeared once. The top ten clones comprise over 55% of the sample.

The sample is drawn from a study of T cells in Graves' hyperthyroidism and ophthalmopathy (dated by TCRdb to about 2019). In the study overall: Peripheral blood samples were taken at initial diagnosis, before any treatment was given. Once sampling was done, hyperthyroidism patients were given methimazole at a starting dose of 30 mg daily, whereas ophthalmopathy patients were given high-dose intravenous methylprednisolone. To identify distinguishing TCR V-J signatures, a discovery cohort of about 95 patients was used, comprising 43 with Graves' ophthalmopathy and 57 with stable Graves' hyperthyroidism. TCR Vbeta CDR3 sequencing of 130 to 150 peripheral blood samples (over 40 ophthalmopathy, 70 to 85 hyperthyroidism and about 17 progressor patients) is reported in the paper. Thyroid tissue and blood T-cell repertoires from about six Graves' hyperthyroidism patients were also compared in the study. The approximately 98 discovery patients were randomly divided into training and test sets at a 7:3 ratio. Whether ophthalmopathy could be predicted prospectively was tested in an independent validation cohort made up of under 20 hyperthyroidism patients plus 17 patients who later progressed to ophthalmopathy.

General conclusions and limits of the study: During validation, the model predicted progression to ophthalmopathy a median of around six months ahead of onset, with around 71% sensitivity and 72% to 85% specificity. Sample size was not statistically predetermined, and blinding of investigators to group allocation was not performed. Most expanded thyroid clonotypes (frequency above 0.001) were also detected in blood, suggesting blood repertoires may reflect thyroid immune responses. Ophthalmopathy was separated from stable hyperthyroidism by a 13 V-J signature model, with about 88% sensitivity and about 81% specificity obtained in cross-validation and 80%/75% obtained in testing.

This receptor was taken from a man aged 25 to 45 with Graves' ophthalmopathy. Source material: blood. Rearrangement joined TRBV30 to TRBJ1-5; the best D guess is TRBD1, with 5 bases matching. CDR3 region: CAWSSSTGGNQPQHF. The bases are TGTGCCTGGAGTAGCTCTACAGGTGGCAATCAGCCCCAGCATTTT.